Listed here are 7 T cell receptor beta chains from one sample, sequenced in a study of cytomegalovirus exposure and HLA in healthy donors. Sequencing used immunoSEQ multiplex PCR; TCRdb keeps in-frame clones, though not all of them. This table has fewer than 100,000 clones, about nine tenths appearing once. The specimen sequenced was PBMCs. Every receptor here comes from a man aged 30 to 45 in good health and CMV-seronegative.

V gene TRBV20-1 combines with J gene TRBJ1-2, with D maybe TRBD1 (5 bases). The V end lost 2 bases, the J end lost 12 bases, and 10 bases lay between the germline ends. The germline gives CDR1 DFQATT, CDR2 SNEGSKA (reference sequence). The CDR3 extends over 10 amino acids. The CDR3 DNA is TGCAGTGCTAGATCTGGGGCCGACACCTTC. This gives the protein CSARSGADTF.

The chain couples TRBV5-4 to TRBJ1-2; TRBD1 might be the D (5 bases). Germline V CDR1 and CDR2: SGHNT, YYREEE (reference sequence). The CDR3 is 15 residues long. Between the trimmed V and J ends, which lost 4 bases and 1 base, there was a span of 14 bases. CDR3 region: CASSRPGGGNYGYTF. The CDR3 nucleotides read TGTGCCAGCAGCCGGCCCGGGGGAGGTAACTATGGCTACACCTTC.

This chain joins TRBV27 and TRBJ1-4; D gene uncertain. The germline V and J ends were trimmed by 3 bases and 3 bases, with 5 bases remaining between them. Per germline, CDR1 MNHEY and CDR2 SMNVEV (reference sequence). The CDR3 loop spans 13 amino acids. CDR3 DNA: TGTGCCAGCAGTTTTAGCCCTAATGAAAAACTGTTTTTT. Residues: CASSFSPNEKLFF.

V is TRBV7-9 and J is TRBJ1-1; maybe TRBD1 (5 bases). V was clipped by 4 bases and J by 5 bases, with 14 bases between them. The germline gives CDR1 SEHNR, CDR2 FQNEAQ (reference sequence). This CDR3 comprises 14 residues. The CDR3 DNA sequence: TGTGCCAGCAGCTCGTGGCGGGACGAGACTGAAGCTTTCTTT. Residues: CASSSWRDETEAFF. Together with reference TRBV7-9 and TRBJ1-1, the CDR3 gives the full variable domain: DTGVSQNPRHKITKRGQNVTFRCDPISEHNRLYWYRQTLGQGPEFLTYFQNEAQLEKSRLLSDRFSAERPKGSFSTLEIQRTEQGDSAMYLCASSSWRDETEAFFGQGTRLTVV.

This sequence joins TRBV5-4 and TRBJ2-5; 10 nucleotides agree with TRBD1. Germline CDR1 is SGHNT and CDR2 is YYREEE (reference sequence). J lost 6 bases, V lost 4 bases, and 12 bases had no gene match. The CDR3 consists of 16 residues. The CDR3 protein is CASSPNLTGGEKTQYF. The CDR3 nucleotides read TGTGCCAGCAGCCCGAACCTGACAGGGGGCGAGAAGACCCAGTACTTC.

This sequence joins TRBV27 and TRBJ1-1; TRBD1 aligns across 9 bases. Germline CDR1 reads MNHEY; CDR2 reads SMNVEV (reference sequence). This CDR3 comprises 15 residues. V shed 5 bases and J 5 bases; nucleotides not matched to a gene: 9. The CDR3 nucleotides are TGTGCCAGCAGTCGGGACAGGGTAACGGATACTGAAGCTTTCTTT. This translates into CASSRDRVTDTEAFF.

V gene TRBV18 combines with J gene TRBJ2-7; TRBD1 matches at 11 bases. The length of the CDR3 is 15 residues. Germline-derived CDR1 and CDR2 are KGHSH and LQKENI. After removal of 6 bases from V and 4 bases from J, the junction contained 8 bases not matched to a gene. Written as DNA, the CDR3 is TGTGCCAGCTCGCCCGCCGGGACAGGGGGGTACGAGCAGTACTTC. Translation: CASSPAGTGGYEQYF.